This TCR beta chain came from a study of OX40 agonist ivuxolimab in advanced cancers. Study as a whole: Patients undergoing dose escalation presented with hepatocellular carcinoma, melanoma, renal cell or head and neck cancer. Partial responses were achieved by three patients, one with hepatocellular carcinoma and two with cutaneous melanoma. Findings and limits, study-wide: Averaging showed that CD8+ T cells had more expanded clones than CD4+ did.

Profiled with immunoSEQ multiplex PCR; TCRdb holds only in-frame clones, not every one. Here the sample spans 90,000 to 120,000 clones, approximately 90% being singletons. Worth noting for this clone: Its antigen is as yet unknown.

At cycle 4 day 1, cycle 7 day 1, and baseline, blood was sampled. CDR1 is LGHNT and CDR2 is FRNRAP in the germline V gene. V was shortened by 6 bases and J by 6 bases, with 13 bases between the two germline ends. The CDR3 length is 13 residues. This clonotype was sampled from an adult with an advanced solid tumor such as melanoma, head and neck, liver or kidney cancer. The chain links TRBV12-5 to TRBJ2-3, with D perhaps given as TRBD1 or TRBD2 (5 bases each). Here the sequenced sample was CD4+ or CD8+ T cells sorted from blood, taken in a trial of the OX40 agonist ivuxolimab. The CDR3 coding sequence is TGTGCTAGTGGCCCTGCCGGGGCTGATACGCAGTATTTT. Encoded protein: CASGPAGADTQYF.